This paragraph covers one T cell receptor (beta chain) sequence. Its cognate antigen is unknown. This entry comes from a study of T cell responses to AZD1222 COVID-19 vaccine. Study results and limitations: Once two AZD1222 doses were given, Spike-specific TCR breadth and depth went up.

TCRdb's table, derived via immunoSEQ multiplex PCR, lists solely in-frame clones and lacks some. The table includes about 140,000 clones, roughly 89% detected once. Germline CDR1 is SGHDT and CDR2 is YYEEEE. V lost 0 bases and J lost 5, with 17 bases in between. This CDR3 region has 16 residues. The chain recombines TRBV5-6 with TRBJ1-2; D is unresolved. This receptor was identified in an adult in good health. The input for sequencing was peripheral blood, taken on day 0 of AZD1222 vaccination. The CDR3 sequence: CASSLAMGLVRYGYTF. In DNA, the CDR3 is TGTGCCAGCAGCTTGGCTATGGGGTTGGTGCGTTATGGCTACACCTTC.